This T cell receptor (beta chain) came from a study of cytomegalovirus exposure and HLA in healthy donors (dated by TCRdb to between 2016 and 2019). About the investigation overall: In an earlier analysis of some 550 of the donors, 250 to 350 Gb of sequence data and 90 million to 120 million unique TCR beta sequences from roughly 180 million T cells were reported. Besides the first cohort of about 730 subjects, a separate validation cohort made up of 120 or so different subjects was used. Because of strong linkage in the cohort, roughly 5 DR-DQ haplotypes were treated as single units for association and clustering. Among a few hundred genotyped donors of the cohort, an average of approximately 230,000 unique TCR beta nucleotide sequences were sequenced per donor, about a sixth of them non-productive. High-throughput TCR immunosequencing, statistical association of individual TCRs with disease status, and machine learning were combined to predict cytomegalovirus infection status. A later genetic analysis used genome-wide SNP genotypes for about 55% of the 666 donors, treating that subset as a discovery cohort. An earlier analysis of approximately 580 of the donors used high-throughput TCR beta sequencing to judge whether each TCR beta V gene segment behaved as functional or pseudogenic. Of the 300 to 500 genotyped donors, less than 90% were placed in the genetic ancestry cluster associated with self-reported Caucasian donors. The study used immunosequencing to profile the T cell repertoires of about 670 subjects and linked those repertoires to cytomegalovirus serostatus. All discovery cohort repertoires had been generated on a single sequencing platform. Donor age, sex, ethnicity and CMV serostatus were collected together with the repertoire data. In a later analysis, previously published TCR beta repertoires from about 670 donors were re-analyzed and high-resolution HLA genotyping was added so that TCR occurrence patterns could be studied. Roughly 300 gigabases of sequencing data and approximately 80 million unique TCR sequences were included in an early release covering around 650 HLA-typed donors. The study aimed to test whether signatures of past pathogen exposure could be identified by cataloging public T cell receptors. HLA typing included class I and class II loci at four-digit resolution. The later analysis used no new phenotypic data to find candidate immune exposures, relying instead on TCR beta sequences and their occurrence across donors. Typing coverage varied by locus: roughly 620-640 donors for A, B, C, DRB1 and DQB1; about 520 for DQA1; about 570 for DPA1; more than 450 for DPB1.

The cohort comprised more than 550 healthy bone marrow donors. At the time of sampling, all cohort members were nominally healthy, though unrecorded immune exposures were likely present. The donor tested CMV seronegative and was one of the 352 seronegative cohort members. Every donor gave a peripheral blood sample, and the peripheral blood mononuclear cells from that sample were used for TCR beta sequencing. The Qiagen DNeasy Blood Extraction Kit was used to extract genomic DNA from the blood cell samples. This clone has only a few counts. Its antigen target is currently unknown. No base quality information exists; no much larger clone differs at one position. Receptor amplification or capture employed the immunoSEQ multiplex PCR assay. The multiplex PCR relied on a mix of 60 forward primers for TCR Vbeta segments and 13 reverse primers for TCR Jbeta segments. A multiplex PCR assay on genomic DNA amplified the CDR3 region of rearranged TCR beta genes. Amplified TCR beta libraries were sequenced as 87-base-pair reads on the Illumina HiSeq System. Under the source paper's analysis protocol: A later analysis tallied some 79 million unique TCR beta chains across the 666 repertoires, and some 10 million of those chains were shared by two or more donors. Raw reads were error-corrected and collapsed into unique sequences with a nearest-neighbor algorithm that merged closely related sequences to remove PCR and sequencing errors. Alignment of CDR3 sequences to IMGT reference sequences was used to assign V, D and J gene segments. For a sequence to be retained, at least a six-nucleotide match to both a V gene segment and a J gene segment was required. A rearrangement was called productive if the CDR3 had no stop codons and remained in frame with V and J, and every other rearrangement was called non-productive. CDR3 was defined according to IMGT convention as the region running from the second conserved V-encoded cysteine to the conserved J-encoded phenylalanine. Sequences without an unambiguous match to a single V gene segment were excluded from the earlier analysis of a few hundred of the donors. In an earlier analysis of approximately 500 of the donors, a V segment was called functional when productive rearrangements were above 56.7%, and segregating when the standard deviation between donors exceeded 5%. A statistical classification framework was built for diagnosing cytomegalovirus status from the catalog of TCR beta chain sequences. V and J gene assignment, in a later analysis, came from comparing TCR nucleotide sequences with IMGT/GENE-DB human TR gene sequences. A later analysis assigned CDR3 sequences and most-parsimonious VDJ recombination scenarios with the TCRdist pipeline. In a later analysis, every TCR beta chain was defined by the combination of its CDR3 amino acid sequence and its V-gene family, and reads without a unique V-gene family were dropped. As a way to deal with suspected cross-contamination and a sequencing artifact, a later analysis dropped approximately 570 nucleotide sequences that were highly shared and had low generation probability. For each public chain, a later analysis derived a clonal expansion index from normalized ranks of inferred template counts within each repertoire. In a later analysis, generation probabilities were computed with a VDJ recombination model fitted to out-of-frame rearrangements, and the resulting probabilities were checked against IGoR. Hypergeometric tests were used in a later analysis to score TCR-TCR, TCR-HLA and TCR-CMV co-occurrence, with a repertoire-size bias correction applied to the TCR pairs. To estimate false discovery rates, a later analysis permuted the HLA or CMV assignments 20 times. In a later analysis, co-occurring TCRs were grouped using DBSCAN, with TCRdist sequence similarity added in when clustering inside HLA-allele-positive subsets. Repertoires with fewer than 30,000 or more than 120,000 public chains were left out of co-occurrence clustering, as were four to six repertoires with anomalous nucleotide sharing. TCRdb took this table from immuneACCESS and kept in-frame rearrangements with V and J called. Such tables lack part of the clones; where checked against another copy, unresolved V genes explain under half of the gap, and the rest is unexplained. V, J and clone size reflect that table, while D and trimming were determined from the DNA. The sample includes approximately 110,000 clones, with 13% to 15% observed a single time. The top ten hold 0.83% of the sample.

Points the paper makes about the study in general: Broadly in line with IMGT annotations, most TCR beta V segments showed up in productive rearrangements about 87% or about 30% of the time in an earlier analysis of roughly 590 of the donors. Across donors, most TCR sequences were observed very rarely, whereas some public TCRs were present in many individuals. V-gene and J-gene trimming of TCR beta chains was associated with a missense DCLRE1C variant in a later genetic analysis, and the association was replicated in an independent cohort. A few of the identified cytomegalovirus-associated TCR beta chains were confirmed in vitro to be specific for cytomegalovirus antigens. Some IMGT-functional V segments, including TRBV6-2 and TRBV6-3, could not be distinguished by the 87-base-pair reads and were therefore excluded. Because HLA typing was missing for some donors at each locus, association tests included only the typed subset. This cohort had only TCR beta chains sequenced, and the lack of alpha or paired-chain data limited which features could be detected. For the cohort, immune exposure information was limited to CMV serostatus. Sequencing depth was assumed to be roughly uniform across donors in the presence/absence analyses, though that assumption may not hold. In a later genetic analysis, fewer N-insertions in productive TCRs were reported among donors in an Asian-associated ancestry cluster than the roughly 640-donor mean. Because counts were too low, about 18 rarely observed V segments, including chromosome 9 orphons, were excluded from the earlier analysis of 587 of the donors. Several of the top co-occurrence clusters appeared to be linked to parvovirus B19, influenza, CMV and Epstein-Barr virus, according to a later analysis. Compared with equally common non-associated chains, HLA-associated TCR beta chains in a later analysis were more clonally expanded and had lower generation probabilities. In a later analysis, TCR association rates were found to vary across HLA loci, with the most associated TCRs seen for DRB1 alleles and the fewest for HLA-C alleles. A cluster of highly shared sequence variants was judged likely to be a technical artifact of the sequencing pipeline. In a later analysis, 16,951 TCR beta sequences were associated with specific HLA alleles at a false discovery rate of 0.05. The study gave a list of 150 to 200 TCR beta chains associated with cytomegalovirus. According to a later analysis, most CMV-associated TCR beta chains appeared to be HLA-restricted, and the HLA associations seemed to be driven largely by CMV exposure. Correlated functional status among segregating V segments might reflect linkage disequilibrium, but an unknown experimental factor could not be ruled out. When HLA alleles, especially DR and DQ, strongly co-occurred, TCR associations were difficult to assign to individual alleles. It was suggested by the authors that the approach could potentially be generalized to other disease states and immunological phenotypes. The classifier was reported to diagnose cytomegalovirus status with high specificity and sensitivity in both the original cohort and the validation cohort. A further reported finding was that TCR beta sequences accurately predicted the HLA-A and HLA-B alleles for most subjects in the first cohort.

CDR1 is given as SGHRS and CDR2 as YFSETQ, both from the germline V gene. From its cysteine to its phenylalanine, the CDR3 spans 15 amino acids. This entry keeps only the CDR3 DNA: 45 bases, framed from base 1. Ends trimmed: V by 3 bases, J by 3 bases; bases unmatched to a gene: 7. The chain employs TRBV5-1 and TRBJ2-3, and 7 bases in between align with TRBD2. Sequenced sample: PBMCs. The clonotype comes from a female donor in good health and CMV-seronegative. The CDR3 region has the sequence CASSSLSGSTDTQYF. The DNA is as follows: TGCGCCAGCAGCTCGCTTAGCGGGTCTACAGATACGCAGTATTTT.